Listed below are T cell receptor beta chains from one sample, sequenced in a study of control samples from healthy donors and cancer patients. TCRdb's table, derived via immunoSEQ multiplex PCR, lists solely in-frame clones and lacks some. The sample has under 300,000 clones, over 75% seen once; the top ten hold roughly 13%. The sequencing sample was made of PBMCs. These receptor sequences come from a woman in her fifties or sixties with lung cancer. Each CDR3 is given with its conserved first and last residue. The order of the fields is clone size, D gene, J gene, V gene, CDR3 protein, CDR3 DNA. The D gene is left open where the match is weak. Size is stated for part of the rows, as once, few or many counts, or as a class when the clone is expanded.

abundance: .; d_gene: .; j_gene: TRBJ1-5; v_gene: TRBV7-2; CDR3aa: CASSLDNQPQHF; CDR3nt: TGTGCCAGCAGCTTAGACAATCAGCCCCAGCATTTT
abundance: .; d_gene: TRBD2; j_gene: TRBJ2-1; v_gene: TRBV4-2; CDR3aa: CASSELAGGVNEQFF; CDR3nt: TGTGCCAGCAGCGAATTAGCGGGAGGGGTAAATGAGCAGTTCTTC
abundance: .; d_gene: .; j_gene: TRBJ1-2; v_gene: TRBV7-2; CDR3aa: CASSPNANRAPVRRYTF; CDR3nt: TGTGCCAGCAGCCCGAATGCTAACCGGGCACCTGTCAGACGCTACACCTTC
abundance: .; d_gene: .; j_gene: TRBJ1-2; v_gene: TRBV4-1; CDR3aa: CASSSMGGSGDYGYTF; CDR3nt: TGCGCCAGCAGCTCCATGGGGGGCTCCGGGGACTATGGCTACACCTTC
abundance: once; d_gene: TRBD2; j_gene: TRBJ2-5; v_gene: TRBV7-7; CDR3aa: CASSRLAGGQETQYF; CDR3nt: TGTGCTAGCAGCAGACTAGCGGGGGGACAAGAGACCCAGTACTTC
abundance: .; d_gene: .; j_gene: TRBJ2-2; v_gene: TRBV7-9; CDR3aa: CASSGTSNTGELFF; CDR3nt: TGTGCCAGCAGCGGGACTTCGAACACCGGGGAGCTGTTTTTT
abundance: few; d_gene: TRBD2; j_gene: TRBJ2-7; v_gene: TRBV19; CDR3aa: CASSSVAGQSYEQYF; CDR3nt: TGTGCCAGTAGTAGCGTAGCGGGGCAATCCTACGAGCAGTACTTC
abundance: .; d_gene: .; j_gene: TRBJ2-7; v_gene: TRBV27; CDR3aa: CASSSSVGDEQYF; CDR3nt: TGTGCCAGCAGTAGCTCGGTGGGTGACGAGCAGTACTTC
abundance: .; d_gene: TRBD2; j_gene: TRBJ2-2; v_gene: TRBV27; CDR3aa: CASIGLPGRGVGTGELFF; CDR3nt: TGTGCCAGCATTGGCCTTCCGGGGAGGGGAGTAGGCACCGGGGAGCTGTTTTTT
abundance: .; d_gene: .; j_gene: TRBJ1-1; v_gene: TRBV5-4; CDR3aa: CASSLDPNTEAFF; CDR3nt: TGTGCCAGCAGCTTGGACCCGAACACTGAAGCTTTCTTT
abundance: .; d_gene: TRBD1; j_gene: TRBJ1-5; v_gene: TRBV2; CDR3aa: CASSEVMGQGAIGNQPQHF; CDR3nt: TGTGCCAGCAGTGAAGTTATGGGACAGGGGGCCATTGGCAATCAGCCCCAGCATTTT
abundance: .; d_gene: TRBD2; j_gene: TRBJ2-1; v_gene: TRBV4-1; CDR3aa: CASSQVSSGGRGEQFF; CDR3nt: TGCGCCAGCAGCCAAGTATCCAGCGGGGGACGGGGTGAGCAGTTCTTC
abundance: .; d_gene: .; j_gene: TRBJ2-2; v_gene: TRBV19; CDR3aa: CASSGLENTGELFF; CDR3nt: TGTGCCAGTAGTGGGCTGGAGAACACCGGGGAGCTGTTTTTT
abundance: .; d_gene: .; j_gene: TRBJ2-1; v_gene: TRBV18; CDR3aa: CASSPRGDDEQFF; CDR3nt: TGTGCCAGCTCTCCCCGAGGGGATGATGAGCAGTTCTTC
abundance: .; d_gene: TRBD1; j_gene: TRBJ2-1; v_gene: TRBV6-5; CDR3aa: CASRGTGKVEQFF; CDR3nt: TGTGCCAGCAGAGGGACAGGGAAGGTTGAGCAGTTCTTC
abundance: .; d_gene: TRBD1; j_gene: TRBJ2-6; v_gene: TRBV15; CDR3aa: CATSRDRVSGANVLTF; CDR3nt: TGTGCCACCAGCCGGGACAGGGTATCTGGGGCCAACGTCCTGACTTTC
abundance: .; d_gene: TRBD1; j_gene: TRBJ2-1; v_gene: TRBV3-1/TRBV3-2; CDR3aa: CASSLSDREHNEQFF; CDR3nt: TGTGCCAGCAGCCTCTCCGACAGGGAACACAATGAGCAGTTCTTC
abundance: .; d_gene: .; j_gene: TRBJ2-6; v_gene: TRBV7-3; CDR3aa: CASSLDAAGAAGANVLTF; CDR3nt: TGTGCCAGCAGCTTAGATGCCGCGGGGGCTGCTGGGGCCAACGTCCTGACTTTC
abundance: .; d_gene: TRBD1; j_gene: TRBJ2-5; v_gene: TRBV19; CDR3aa: CASSSPRDRYQETQYF; CDR3nt: TGTGCCAGTAGTAGCCCCCGGGACAGGTACCAAGAGACCCAGTACTTC
abundance: .; d_gene: .; j_gene: TRBJ2-5; v_gene: TRBV2; CDR3aa: CASSEDVQGSETQYF; CDR3nt: TGTGCCAGCAGTGAAGATGTACAGGGTTCGGAGACCCAGTACTTC
abundance: .; d_gene: .; j_gene: TRBJ1-3; v_gene: TRBV5-1; CDR3aa: CASTPGDASGNTIYF; CDR3nt: TGCGCCAGCACCCCAGGGGACGCCTCTGGAAACACCATATATTTT
abundance: .; d_gene: .; j_gene: TRBJ2-1; v_gene: TRBV18; CDR3aa: CASSPRADTRGEQFF; CDR3nt: TGTGCCAGCTCACCACGGGCTGACACCCGGGGTGAGCAGTTCTTC
abundance: few; d_gene: TRBD2; j_gene: TRBJ2-7; v_gene: TRBV6-5; CDR3aa: CASNRDYSYEQYF; CDR3nt: TGTGCCAGCAACCGGGACTACTCCTACGAGCAGTACTTC
abundance: once; d_gene: TRBD1; j_gene: TRBJ2-7; v_gene: TRBV3-1/TRBV3-2; CDR3aa: CASSPDRGDEQYF; CDR3nt: TGTGCCAGCAGCCCTGACAGGGGGGACGAGCAGTACTTC
abundance: .; d_gene: .; j_gene: TRBJ2-1; v_gene: TRBV6-1; CDR3aa: CASSEWQKQFF; CDR3nt: TGTGCCAGCAGTGAATGGCAGAAGCAGTTCTTC
abundance: .; d_gene: .; j_gene: TRBJ1-2; v_gene: TRBV2; CDR3aa: CASALEKTYGYTF; CDR3nt: TGTGCCAGCGCGTTAGAGAAGACCTATGGCTACACCTTC
abundance: few; d_gene: .; j_gene: TRBJ1-1; v_gene: TRBV19; CDR3aa: CASSMTGSTEAFF; CDR3nt: TGTGCCAGTAGTATGACGGGGAGCACTGAAGCTTTCTTT
abundance: .; d_gene: .; j_gene: TRBJ1-6; v_gene: TRBV2; CDR3aa: CASLMQGNSPLHF; CDR3nt: TGTGCCAGCTTAATGCAGGGTAATTCACCCCTCCACTTT
abundance: .; d_gene: TRBD1; j_gene: TRBJ1-5; v_gene: TRBV7-9; CDR3aa: CASQGTGGNQPQHF; CDR3nt: TGTGCCAGCCAAGGGACAGGGGGCAATCAGCCCCAGCATTTT
abundance: .; d_gene: TRBD1; j_gene: TRBJ2-3; v_gene: TRBV7-2; CDR3aa: CASSYVQGADTQYF; CDR3nt: TGTGCCAGCAGCTATGTACAGGGGGCGGATACGCAGTATTTT
abundance: once; d_gene: TRBD1; j_gene: TRBJ2-7; v_gene: TRBV7-8; CDR3aa: CASSLRRTGVTYEQYF; CDR3nt: TGTGCCAGCAGCCTCAGGAGGACAGGGGTTACCTACGAGCAGTACTTC
abundance: once; d_gene: .; j_gene: TRBJ2-1; v_gene: TRBV2; CDR3aa: CASRYSGSYNEQFF; CDR3nt: TGTGCCAGCAGGTACTCGGGATCCTACAATGAGCAGTTCTTC
abundance: .; d_gene: .; j_gene: TRBJ1-5; v_gene: TRBV15; CDR3aa: CATSRETQGTGQPQHF; CDR3nt: TGTGCCACCAGCAGAGAAACACAGGGAACAGGTCAGCCCCAGCATTTT
abundance: .; d_gene: .; j_gene: TRBJ1-4; v_gene: TRBV5-1; CDR3aa: CASSLDIFNEKLFF; CDR3nt: TGCGCCAGCAGCTTGGACATTTTTAATGAAAAACTGTTTTTT
abundance: few; d_gene: TRBD1; j_gene: TRBJ2-1; v_gene: TRBV9; CDR3aa: CASSVGQGAVNEQFF; CDR3nt: TGTGCCAGCAGCGTTGGACAGGGGGCAGTCAATGAGCAGTTCTTC
abundance: once; d_gene: .; j_gene: TRBJ1-4; v_gene: TRBV11-2; CDR3aa: CASSLGPGPQEKLFF; CDR3nt: TGTGCCAGCAGCTTAGGACCGGGGCCACAGGAAAAACTGTTTTTT
abundance: once; d_gene: TRBD1; j_gene: TRBJ2-1; v_gene: TRBV5-4; CDR3aa: CASRYRDRPYNEQFF; CDR3nt: TGTGCCAGCAGGTACCGGGACAGGCCCTACAATGAGCAGTTCTTC
abundance: .; d_gene: .; j_gene: TRBJ2-2; v_gene: TRBV18; CDR3aa: CASSPKRETGELFF; CDR3nt: TGTGCCAGCTCACCAAAGAGGGAAACCGGGGAGCTGTTTTTT
abundance: .; d_gene: TRBD2; j_gene: TRBJ2-2; v_gene: TRBV4-1; CDR3aa: CASSGGGLAGPPNTGELFF; CDR3nt: TGCGCCAGCAGCGGGGGAGGACTAGCGGGACCTCCGAACACCGGGGAGCTGTTTTTT
abundance: .; d_gene: TRBD1; j_gene: TRBJ1-1; v_gene: TRBV6-6; CDR3aa: CASRLSQGDTEAFF; CDR3nt: TGTGCCAGCAGATTGTCACAGGGGGACACTGAAGCTTTCTTT